Each of the 22 T cell receptor beta chains below was sequenced from the same sample in a study of spatial heterogeneity in lung cancer. Study outcomes and limitations: It was found that expanded intratumoral alpha and beta TCR counts tracked tumor mutation counts.

Time point described: sample taken at primary tumor resection. TCRdb called the 5' RACE reads again in MiXCR, with one record for every CDR3 protein. The top ten clones hold roughly 20% of a sample with more than 6,500 distinct CDR3 sequences, roughly 12% of them seen once. These receptors lack a known antigen. The starting material was lung tumor tissue, obtained at surgery. The receptors come from a male donor with early-stage non-small cell lung cancer.

There are many counts of this clonotype. This beta chain lies outside the target of a library built for alpha chains; its clone size means little. J is TRBJ1-1 and V is TRBV5-1; 8 bases are a match to TRBD1. Germline lookup yields CDR1 SGHRS and CDR2 YFSETQ. V dropped 3 bases and J dropped 3; count of bases not matched to a gene: 7. This CDR3 has 15 amino acids. DNA of the CDR3: TGCGCCAGCAGCTCGGACAGGGTAGATCACACTGAAGCTTTCTTT. This translates into CASSSDRVDHTEAFF.

Sample share makes this clonotype medium-sized. This beta chain is a stray read from a library made for alpha chains; its abundance is not meaningful. The rearrangement joins TRBV5-5 to TRBJ2-5; D is possibly TRBD1 (5 bases). From germline, CDR1 is SGHKS and CDR2 YYEKEE (reference sequence). The CDR3 runs 15 residues. V lost 5 bases and J 5 bases, leaving 19 bases between the germline ends. As DNA, the CDR3 is TGTGCCAGCAGTCCGATTCCCGGGCAGGGCGAGACCCAGTACTTC. This sequence encodes CASSPIPGQGETQYF.

With regard to this clonotype: This beta chain turned up in a library designed for alpha chains; as an off-target read, its abundance says little. V gene TRBV5-1 combines with J gene TRBJ2-5, with a possible D match to TRBD2 (6 bases). The V gene's germline CDR1 is SGHRS and CDR2 YFSETQ. The CDR3 has 15 amino acids. V lost 4 bases and J lost 0, with 13 bases in between. CDR3 sequence: CASSPGLQYQETQYF. For the CDR3, the DNA is TGCGCCAGCAGCCCGGGACTCCAGTACCAAGAGACCCAGTACTTC. Together with reference TRBV5-1 and TRBJ2-5, the CDR3 gives the full variable domain: KAGVTQTPRYLIKTRGQQVTLSCSPISGHRSVSWYQQTPGQGLQFLFEYFSETQRNKGNFPGRFSGRQFSNSRSEMNVSTLELGDSALYLCASSPGLQYQETQYFGPGTRLLVL.

Many counts were recorded for this clonotype. The library was built for alpha chains, so this beta chain is an off-target read and its size means little. This chain links TRBV6-6 with TRBJ2-3; 12 positions agree with TRBD2. The V gene's germline CDR1 is MNHNY and CDR2 SVGAGI (reference sequence). The CDR3 has 16 amino acids. V was pared by 6 bases and J by 7 bases, with 11 bases of the junction left unmatched. CDR3 in amino acids: CASRAPRTSGTHTQYF. CDR3 bases: TGTGCCAGCAGAGCTCCGAGGACTAGCGGGACGCATACGCAGTATTTT.

Details on this clonotype: This beta chain turned up in a library designed for alpha chains; as an off-target read, its abundance says little. In nucleotides, the CDR3 is TGCAGCGTCGGGACAGGGGACGGGGAGACCCAGTACTTC. This gives the protein CSVGTGDGETQYF. The gene calls are TRBV29-1 and TRBJ2-5, with 10 bases matching TRBD1. With V trimmed by 6 bases and J by 5 bases, 6 bases remained unmatched. This CDR3 has 13 amino acids. Germline lookup yields CDR1 SQVTM and CDR2 ANQGSEA.

This clonotype has ten or more counts. This beta chain slipped into a library made for alpha chains as a stray read, so its size is not meaningful. The J gene is TRBJ2-1, the V gene TRBV5-4, with 10 positions matching TRBD2. The CDR3 spans 15 residues. The V gene's germline CDR1 is SGHNT and CDR2 YYREEE (reference sequence). Trimming cost V 2 bases and J 7 bases; bases outside gene matches: 6. The CDR3 reads CASSLAGGPGNEQFF. The CDR3 DNA reads TGTGCCAGCAGCTTAGCGGGAGGGCCGGGGAATGAGCAGTTCTTC.

This clonotype qualifies as large. The library was prepared for alpha chains; this beta chain is a stray read, so its frequency means little. The V call is TRBV5-1, the J call TRBJ2-2; D unresolved. With 2 bases removed from V and 4 bases from J, the gap between germline ends came to 3 bases. The CDR3 totals 12 residues. Per germline, CDR1 SGHRS and CDR2 YFSETQ. The CDR3 sequence: CASSLTTGELFF. In DNA form, the CDR3 reads TGCGCCAGCAGCTTAACCACCGGGGAGCTGTTTTTT.

The table lists this clonotype with many counts. The library was prepared for alpha chains; this beta chain is a stray read, so its frequency means little. V usage is TRBV6-5 and J usage is TRBJ1-6, with 8 bases aligning to TRBD1. Germline V gene lookup returns CDR1 MNHEY and CDR2 SVGAGI. The CDR3 is 16 amino acids. With V trimmed by 0 bases and J by 5 bases, 3 bases remained unmatched. The CDR3 DNA sequence: TGTGCCAGCAGTTACTCCCCGACAGGGGATAATTCACCCCTCCACTTT. Translated, it gives CASSYSPTGDNSPLHF.

The table lists this clonotype with a few counts. The size of this beta chain means little, since it is a stray read in a library made for alpha chains. The V call is TRBV9, the J call TRBJ1-5, with D possibly matching TRBD1 (5 bases). Between the trimmed V and J ends, which lost 0 bases and 1 base, there was a span of 11 bases. The germline gives CDR1 SGDLS, CDR2 YYNGEE. The length of the CDR3 is 16 residues. The CDR3: CASSVVPDTSNQPQHF. In DNA, the CDR3 is TGTGCCAGCAGCGTAGTGCCGGACACCAGCAATCAGCCCCAGCATTTT.

Worth noting for this clonotype: This beta chain is an off-target read within a library intended for alpha chains, so its frequency means little. In nucleotides, the CDR3 is TGTGCCAGCAGTTGGGCTAGCGGCGACAATGAGCAGTTCTTC. Translating gives CASSWASGDNEQFF. The chain uses TRBV12-3 or TRBV12-4 and TRBJ2-1; 7 bases are shared with TRBD2. V gave up 4 bases and J gave up 5 bases; unmatched junction bases: 5. This CDR3 region has 14 residues.

Remarks on this clonotype: This beta chain is a stray sequence in a library constructed for alpha chains; its clone size is not meaningful. The chain couples TRBV6-6 to TRBJ2-1, with a possible D match to TRBD2 (5 bases). Germline CDR1 and CDR2: MNHNY and SVGAGI (reference sequence). Trimming stripped 5 bases from V and 6 bases from J, with 14 bases between. The CDR3 contains 14 residues. The CDR3 DNA reads TGTGCCAGCAGTCCTGGACTGACTTCCAATGAGCAGTTCTTC. Translated, it gives CASSPGLTSNEQFF.

At least ten counts were recorded for this clonotype. This beta chain was picked up by a library intended for alpha chains and is off target, so its count carries little meaning. The V and J genes are TRBV30 and TRBJ1-1; D ambiguous. V lost 3 bases, J lost 2 bases, and 13 bases lay in between. CDR3 size: 14 residues. CDR1 GTSNPN and CDR2 SVGIG come from the germline V gene (reference sequence). The DNA of the CDR3 is TGTGCCTGGAGACCCGCTAGTTTCAACACTGAAGCTTTCTTT. It translates to CAWRPASFNTEAFF.

This clonotype was seen many times. A library made for alpha chains picked up this beta chain off target, so its size means little. The J gene is TRBJ1-1, the V gene TRBV20-1, with D tentatively TRBD1 (6 bases). Deletions cut 3 bases from V and 1 base from J, with 12 bases between. Germline-derived CDR1 and CDR2 are DFQATT and SNEGSKA (reference sequence). This CDR3 spans 14 amino acids. CDR3 DNA sequence: TGCAGTGCTAGGAATCCAGGGGAGAACACTGAAGCTTTCTTT. Its translation is CSARNPGENTEAFF.

Within the sample, this clonotype is medium-sized (0.01 to 0.1%). This beta chain turned up in a library designed for alpha chains; as an off-target read, its abundance says little. This chain joins TRBV5-6 and TRBJ2-1, with 11 bases identical to TRBD2. Germline CDR1 is SGHDT and CDR2 is YYEEEE. Trimming took 0 bases from V and 6 from J; bases not matched to a gene: 5. CDR3 length: 16 amino acids. The CDR3 loop is CASSLETSGSVNEQFF. The DNA for the CDR3 is TGTGCCAGCAGCTTGGAAACTAGCGGGAGCGTCAATGAGCAGTTCTTC.

In its sample, this clonotype ranks as medium-sized (0.01 to 0.1%). The size of this beta chain means little, since it is a stray read in a library made for alpha chains. The V gene is TRBV11-2, the J gene TRBJ2-4; TRBD2 agrees at 11 bases. Germline V gives CDR1 SGHAT, CDR2 FQNNGV. This CDR3 has 17 amino acids. The trim removed 4 bases at V and 2 bases at J, leaving 7 bases unmatched. The CDR3 bases are TGTGCCAGCAGCTACCGAACTAGCGGGAGTCCCAAAAACATTCAGTACTTC. Translating it yields CASSYRTSGSPKNIQYF.

Within the sample, this clonotype is medium-sized. This beta chain is a stray sequence in a library constructed for alpha chains; its clone size is not meaningful. V gene TRBV6-2 or TRBV6-3 combines with J gene TRBJ2-1, with 11 bases identical to TRBD2. Germline CDR1 and CDR2: MNHEY and SVGEGT. J gave up 5 bases and V 0 bases, and 9 bases lay outside the gene matches. The CDR3 length is 18 residues. CDR3 loop: CASSYSRLAGGLHNEQFF. Written as DNA, the CDR3 is TGTGCCAGCAGTTACTCGAGGCTAGCGGGAGGTCTACACAATGAGCAGTTCTTC.

With regard to this clonotype: Found in a library prepared for alpha chains, this beta chain is an off-target read, and its abundance has little meaning. This chain links TRBV7-2 with TRBJ1-4; 7 bases agree with TRBD1. The CDR3 loop spans 12 amino acids. The germline V gene has CDR1 SGHTA and CDR2 FQGNSA. V trimming: 5 bases; J trimming: 14 bases; junction bases outside the gene matches: 8. The CDR3 loop is CASSPTGTTLFF. The CDR3 bases are TGTGCCAGCAGCCCGACAGGGACCACGCTGTTTTTT.

There are many counts of this clonotype. Being off target in a library aimed at alpha chains, this beta chain has a size of little meaning. The chain joins TRBV6-7 to TRBJ2-2; D possibly corresponds to TRBD1 (6 bases). TRBV6-7 belongs to the ORF category, with a function that is uncertain. The CDR3 length is 15 residues. The germline V and J ends were trimmed by 2 bases and 6 bases, with 13 bases remaining between them. As DNA, the CDR3 is TGTGCCAGCAGTTACGACAGGTCGATACCCGGGGAGCTGTTTTTT. Amino acid sequence: CASSYDRSIPGELFF.

This clonotype was seen a handful of times. This beta chain appears as a stray read in a library generated for alpha chains; its size is not informative. The V call is TRBV27, the J call TRBJ2-7; D possibly corresponds to TRBD2 (5 bases). With 6 bases removed from V and 2 bases from J, the gap between germline ends came to 11 bases. The CDR3 contains 13 residues. Germline V gene lookup returns CDR1 MNHEY and CDR2 SMNVEV (reference sequence). Written as DNA, the CDR3 is TGTGCCAGCAGCCTACTAGGCCCCTACGAGCAGTACTTC. It specifies CASSLLGPYEQYF.

In its sample, this clonotype is medium-sized. This beta chain is a stray sequence in a library constructed for alpha chains; its clone size is not meaningful. The V call is TRBV5-4, the J call TRBJ2-5, with 7 bases identical to TRBD1. This CDR3 comprises 14 residues. After removal of 2 bases from V and 5 bases from J, the junction contained 6 bases not matched to a gene. The germline gives CDR1 SGHNT, CDR2 YYREEE (reference sequence). The CDR3 DNA sequence: TGTGCCAGCAGCTTTTCGACAGGGTGGGAGACCCAGTACTTC. It yields the protein CASSFSTGWETQYF.

Judged by abundance, this clonotype is medium-sized. This beta chain turned up in a library designed for alpha chains; as an off-target read, its abundance says little. The chain uses TRBV20-1 and TRBJ2-5; TRBD1 or TRBD2 may be the D gene (5 bases each). Germline CDR1 is DFQATT and CDR2 is SNEGSKA (reference sequence). The CDR3 sequence is 13 residues long. The V end was cut by 6 bases, the J end by 7 bases, with 18 bases between. CDR3 loop: CSAIRLRGVTQYF. CDR3 DNA sequence: TGCAGTGCAATCAGACTTCGAGGGGTGACCCAGTACTTC.

On this clonotype itself: The CDR3 ends on some other residue instead of the conserved phenylalanine or tryptophan, so this is likely a read error. This beta chain was picked up by a library intended for alpha chains and is off target, so its count carries little meaning. The J gene is TRBJ2-1, the V gene TRBV20-1; D ambiguous. This CDR3 has 14 amino acids. Germline CDR1 DFQATT, CDR2 SNEGSKA (reference sequence). CDR3 region: CSASSPKAANGQFL. DNA of the CDR3: TGCAGTGCTTCCTCCCCCAAGGCGGCCAATGGGCAGTTCCTC.